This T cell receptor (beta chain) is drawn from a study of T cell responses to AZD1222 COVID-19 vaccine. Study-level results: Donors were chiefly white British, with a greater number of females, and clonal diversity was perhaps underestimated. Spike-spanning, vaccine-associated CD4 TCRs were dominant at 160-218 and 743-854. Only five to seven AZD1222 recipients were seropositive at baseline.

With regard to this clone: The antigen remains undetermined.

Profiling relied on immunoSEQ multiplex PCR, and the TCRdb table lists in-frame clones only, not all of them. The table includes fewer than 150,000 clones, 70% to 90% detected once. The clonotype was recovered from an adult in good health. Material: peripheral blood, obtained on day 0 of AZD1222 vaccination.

In DNA, the CDR3 is TGCGCCAGCAGTGACGGAGGAGGTAACACTGAAGCTTTCTTT. This codes for CASSDGGGNTEAFF. This chain joins TRBV10-1 and TRBJ1-1; D remains unclear. The germline gives CDR1 WNHNN, CDR2 SYGVQD (reference sequence). Deletions cut 3 bases from V and 2 bases from J, with 10 bases between. The CDR3 runs 14 residues.